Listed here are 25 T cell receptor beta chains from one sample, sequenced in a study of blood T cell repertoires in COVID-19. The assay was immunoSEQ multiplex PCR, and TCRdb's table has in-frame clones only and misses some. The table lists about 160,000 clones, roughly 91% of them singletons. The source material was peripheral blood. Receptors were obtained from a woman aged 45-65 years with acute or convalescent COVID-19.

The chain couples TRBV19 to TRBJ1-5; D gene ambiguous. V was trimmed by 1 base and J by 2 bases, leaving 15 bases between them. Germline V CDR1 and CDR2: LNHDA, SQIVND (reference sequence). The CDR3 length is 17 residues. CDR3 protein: CASSIVGGPDGNQPQHF. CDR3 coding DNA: TGTGCCAGTAGTATAGTAGGCGGTCCAGACGGCAATCAGCCCCAGCATTTT.

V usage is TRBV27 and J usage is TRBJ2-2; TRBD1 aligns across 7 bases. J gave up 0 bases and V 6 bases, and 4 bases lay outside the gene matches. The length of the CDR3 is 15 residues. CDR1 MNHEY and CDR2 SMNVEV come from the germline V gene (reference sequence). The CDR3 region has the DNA TGTGCCAGCAGAAGGACAGGAGCGAACACCGGGGAGCTGTTTTTT. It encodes CASRRTGANTGELFF.

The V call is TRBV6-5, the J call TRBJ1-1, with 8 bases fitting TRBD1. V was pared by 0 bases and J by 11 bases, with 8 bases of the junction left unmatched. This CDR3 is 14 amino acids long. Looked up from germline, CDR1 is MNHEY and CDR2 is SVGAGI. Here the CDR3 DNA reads TGTGCCAGCAGTTACTCTGGGACAGGTCGATGGGCTTTCTTT. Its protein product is CASSYSGTGRWAFF.

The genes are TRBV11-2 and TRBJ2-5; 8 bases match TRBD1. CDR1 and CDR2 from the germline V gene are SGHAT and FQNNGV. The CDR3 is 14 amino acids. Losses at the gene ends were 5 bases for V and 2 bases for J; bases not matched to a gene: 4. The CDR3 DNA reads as TGTGCCAGCAGCCCCCGGACAGGGCAAGAGACCCAGTACTTC. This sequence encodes CASSPRTGQETQYF.

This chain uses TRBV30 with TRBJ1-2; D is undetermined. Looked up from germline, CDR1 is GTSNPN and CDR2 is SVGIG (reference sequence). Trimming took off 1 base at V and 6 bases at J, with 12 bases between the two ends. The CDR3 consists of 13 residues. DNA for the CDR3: TGTGCCTGGAGTGAGTCCGGCGGTCATGGCTACACCTTC. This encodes CAWSESGGHGYTF.

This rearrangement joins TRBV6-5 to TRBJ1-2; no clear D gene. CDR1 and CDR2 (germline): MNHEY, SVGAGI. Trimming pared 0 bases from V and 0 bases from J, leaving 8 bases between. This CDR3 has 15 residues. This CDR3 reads CASSYSPRANYGYTF. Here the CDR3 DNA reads TGTGCCAGCAGTTACTCCCCCCGGGCTAACTATGGCTACACCTTC.

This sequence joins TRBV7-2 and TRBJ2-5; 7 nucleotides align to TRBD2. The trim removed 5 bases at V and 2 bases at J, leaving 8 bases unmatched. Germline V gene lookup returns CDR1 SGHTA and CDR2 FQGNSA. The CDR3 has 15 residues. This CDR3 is CASSLSGYKQETQYF. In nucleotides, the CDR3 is TGTGCCAGCAGCCTTAGCGGGTACAAACAAGAGACCCAGTACTTC.

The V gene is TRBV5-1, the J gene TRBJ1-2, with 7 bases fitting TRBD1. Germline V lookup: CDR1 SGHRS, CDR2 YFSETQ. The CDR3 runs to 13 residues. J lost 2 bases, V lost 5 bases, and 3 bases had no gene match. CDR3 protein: CASRPQGNYGYTF. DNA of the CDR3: TGCGCCAGCAGACCACAGGGGAACTATGGCTACACCTTC. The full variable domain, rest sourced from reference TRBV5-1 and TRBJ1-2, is KAGVTQTPRYLIKTRGQQVTLSCSPISGHRSVSWYQQTPGQGLQFLFEYFSETQRNKGNFPGRFSGRQFSNSRSEMNVSTLELGDSALYLCASRPQGNYGYTFGSGTRLTVV.

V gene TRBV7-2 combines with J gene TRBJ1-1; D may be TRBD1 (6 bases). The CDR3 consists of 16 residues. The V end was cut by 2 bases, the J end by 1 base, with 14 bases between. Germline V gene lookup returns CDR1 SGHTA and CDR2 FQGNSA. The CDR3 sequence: CASSLITGNQNTEAFF. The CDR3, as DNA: TGTGCCAGCAGCTTAATAACAGGGAATCAGAACACTGAAGCTTTCTTT.

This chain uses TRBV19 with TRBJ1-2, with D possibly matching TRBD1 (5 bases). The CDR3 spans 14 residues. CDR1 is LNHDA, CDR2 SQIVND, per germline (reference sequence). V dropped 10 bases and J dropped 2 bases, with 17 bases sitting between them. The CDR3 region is CAKRERDLNYGYTF. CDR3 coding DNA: TGTGCCAAAAGGGAGAGGGACTTAAACTATGGCTACACCTTC.

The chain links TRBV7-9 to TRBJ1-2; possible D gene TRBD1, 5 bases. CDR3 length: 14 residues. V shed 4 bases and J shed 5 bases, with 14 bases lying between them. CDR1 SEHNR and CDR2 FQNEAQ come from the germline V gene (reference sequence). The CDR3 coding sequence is TGTGCCAGCAGCTGGGGACTGGGGGAATATGGCTACACCTTC. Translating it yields CASSWGLGEYGYTF.

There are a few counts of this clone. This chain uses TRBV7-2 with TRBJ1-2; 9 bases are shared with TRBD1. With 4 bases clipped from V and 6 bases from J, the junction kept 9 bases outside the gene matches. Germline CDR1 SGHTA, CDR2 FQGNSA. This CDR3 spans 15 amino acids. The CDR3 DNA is TGTGCCAGCAGCTCTCAAGCGGACAGGGGACATGGCTACACCTTC. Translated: CASSSQADRGHGYTF.

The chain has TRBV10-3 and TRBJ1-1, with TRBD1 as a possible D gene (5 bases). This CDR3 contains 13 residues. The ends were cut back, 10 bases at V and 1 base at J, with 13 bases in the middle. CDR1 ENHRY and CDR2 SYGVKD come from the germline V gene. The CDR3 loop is CATQSGKNTEAFF. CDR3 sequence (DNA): TGTGCCACCCAATCAGGGAAGAACACTGAAGCTTTCTTT.

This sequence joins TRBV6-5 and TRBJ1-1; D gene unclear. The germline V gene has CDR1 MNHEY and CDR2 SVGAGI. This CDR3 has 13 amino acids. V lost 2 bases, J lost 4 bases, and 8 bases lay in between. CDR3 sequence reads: CASSYATSTEAFF. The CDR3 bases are TGTGCCAGCAGTTACGCGACATCCACTGAAGCTTTCTTT.

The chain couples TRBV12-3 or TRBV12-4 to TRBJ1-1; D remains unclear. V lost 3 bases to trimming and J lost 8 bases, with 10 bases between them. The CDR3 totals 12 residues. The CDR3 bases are TGTGCCAGCAGTTTTCGTAGCCAGGAAGCTTTCTTT. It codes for CASSFRSQEAFF.

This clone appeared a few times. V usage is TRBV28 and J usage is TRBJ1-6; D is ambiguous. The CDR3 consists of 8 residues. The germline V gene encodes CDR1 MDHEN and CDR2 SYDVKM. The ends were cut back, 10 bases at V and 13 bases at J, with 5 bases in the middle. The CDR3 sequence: CATGPLHF. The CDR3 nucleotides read TGTGCCACCGGGCCCCTCCACTTT.

The chain's CDR3 is CASSQVEPQHF. The CDR3 coding sequence is TGTGCCAGCAGTCAGGTGGAGCCCCAGCATTTT. V and J are TRBV12-3 or TRBV12-4 and TRBJ1-5; the D is unclear. Trimming left V 5 bases short and J 8 bases short, with 7 bases between. CDR3 size: 11 residues.

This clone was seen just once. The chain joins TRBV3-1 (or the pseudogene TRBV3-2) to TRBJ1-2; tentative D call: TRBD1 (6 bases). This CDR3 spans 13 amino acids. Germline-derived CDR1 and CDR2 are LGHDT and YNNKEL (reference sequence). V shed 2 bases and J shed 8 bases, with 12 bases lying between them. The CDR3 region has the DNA TGTGCCAGCAGCCAACAGGGGCCTGAGGGCTACACCTTC. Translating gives CASSQQGPEGYTF.

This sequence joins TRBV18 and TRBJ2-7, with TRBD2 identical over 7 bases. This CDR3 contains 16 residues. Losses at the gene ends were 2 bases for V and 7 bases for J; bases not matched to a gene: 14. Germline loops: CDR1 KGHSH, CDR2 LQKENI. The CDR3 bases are TGTGCCAGCTCACCAGCGGGGGATTGGGCATTGAGGGAGCAGTACTTC. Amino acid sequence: CASSPAGDWALREQYF.

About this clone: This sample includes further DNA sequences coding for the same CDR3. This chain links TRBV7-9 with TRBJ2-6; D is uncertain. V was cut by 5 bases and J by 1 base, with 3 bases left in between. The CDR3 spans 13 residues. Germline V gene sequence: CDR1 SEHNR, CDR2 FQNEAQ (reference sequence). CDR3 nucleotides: TGTGCCAGCAGCCCTTCTGGGGCCAACGTCCTGACTTTC. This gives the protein CASSPSGANVLTF. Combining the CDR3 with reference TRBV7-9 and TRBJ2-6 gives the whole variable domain DTGVSQNPRHKITKRGQNVTFRCDPISEHNRLYWYRQTLGQGPEFLTYFQNEAQLEKSRLLSDRFSAERPKGSFSTLEIQRTEQGDSAMYLCASSPSGANVLTFGAGSRLTVL.

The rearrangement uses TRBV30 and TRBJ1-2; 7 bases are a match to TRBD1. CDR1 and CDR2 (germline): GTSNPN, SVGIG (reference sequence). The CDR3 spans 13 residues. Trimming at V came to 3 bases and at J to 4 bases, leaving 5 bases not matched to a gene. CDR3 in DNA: TGTGCCTGGAGGCGAGGGGGCACCTATGGCTACACCTTC. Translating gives CAWRRGGTYGYTF.

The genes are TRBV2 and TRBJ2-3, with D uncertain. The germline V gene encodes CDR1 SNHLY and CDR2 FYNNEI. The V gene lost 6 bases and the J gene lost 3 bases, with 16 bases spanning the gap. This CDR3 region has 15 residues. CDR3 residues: CASSSLLSGTDTQYF. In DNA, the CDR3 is TGTGCCAGCAGCTCACTGCTTTCCGGGACAGATACGCAGTATTTT.

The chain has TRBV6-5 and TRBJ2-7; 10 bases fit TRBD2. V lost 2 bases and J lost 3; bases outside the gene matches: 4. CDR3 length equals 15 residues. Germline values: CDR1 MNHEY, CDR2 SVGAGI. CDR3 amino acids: CASSYASGGVYEQYF. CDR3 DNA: TGTGCCAGCAGTTACGCTAGCGGGGGTGTCTACGAGCAGTACTTC.

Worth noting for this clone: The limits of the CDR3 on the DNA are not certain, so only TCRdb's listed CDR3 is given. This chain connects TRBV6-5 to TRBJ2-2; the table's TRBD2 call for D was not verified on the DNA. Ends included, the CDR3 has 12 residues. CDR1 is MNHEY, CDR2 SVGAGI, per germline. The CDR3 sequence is CASSLRFGELFF.

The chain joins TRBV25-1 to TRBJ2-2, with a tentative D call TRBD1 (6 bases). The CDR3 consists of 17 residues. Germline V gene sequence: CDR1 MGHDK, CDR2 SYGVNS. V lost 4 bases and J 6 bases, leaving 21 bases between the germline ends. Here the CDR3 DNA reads TGTGCCAGCAGTGGGGTTTCGGGACAAGGGGGATCCGGGGAGCTGTTTTTT. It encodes CASSGVSGQGGSGELFF.